Given below is one T cell receptor (beta chain) in context. The data derive from a study of CD8 T cells in Susac syndrome. Sequencing of TCR beta drew on CD8+ and CD4+ T cells from blood. Both CD4+ and CD8+ T cells were negatively isolated, and TEMRA cells underwent FACS enrichment. With random hexamers, roughly 0.45 to 1 ug RNA was reverse transcribed. Coverage of TCR beta CDR3 amplification by immunoSEQ multiplex PCR extended to 54 Vbeta and 13 Jbeta. TCRdb independently ran MiXCR on the immunoSEQ multiplex PCR reads; one entry per CDR3 protein. The sample includes 150,000 to 200,000 distinct CDR3 sequences, around 93% seen only once; the top ten take 0.13%. The CDR3 spans 15 residues. V was clipped by 2 bases and J by 5 bases, with 17 bases between them. Germline V gives CDR1 SGHDT, CDR2 YYEEEE.

The genes are TRBV5-6 and TRBJ2-7; D may correspond to TRBD1 or TRBD2 (6 bases each). The sequence derives from a human donor in good health. The source material was CD4+ T cells from PBMCs. Here the CDR3 DNA reads TGTGCCAGCAGCTTCGGAGGGGGTAGTGGCCACGAGCAGTACTTC. It translates to CASSFGGGSGHEQYF. The full variable domain, rest sourced from reference TRBV5-6 and TRBJ2-7, is DAGVTQSPTHLIKTRGQQVTLRCSPKSGHDTVSWYQQALGQGPQFIFQYYEEEERQRGNFPDRFSGHQFPNYSSELNVNALLLGDSALYLCASSFGGGSGHEQYFGPGTRLTVT.